Listed below are T cell receptor beta chains from one sample, sequenced in a study of blood T cell repertoires in COVID-19. Sequenced by immunoSEQ multiplex PCR; TCRdb stores in-frame clones only, minus some. The sample contains about 140,000 clones, around three quarters of which appear only once. Input material: peripheral blood. The receptors were sampled from a man older than 75 with acute or convalescent COVID-19. CDR3s include the opening cysteine and the closing phenylalanine or tryptophan. Fields, in order: J gene, V gene, CDR3 protein.

TRBJ2-7,TRBV6-6,CASRRTESSYEQYF
TRBJ1-4,TRBV2,CASRERDRANEKLFF
TRBJ1-2,TRBV7-2,CASSRGQGVRGYTF
TRBJ2-7,TRBV6-6,CASMGGDRTYEQYF
TRBJ1-6,TRBV7-8,CASSSRQGNSPLHF
TRBJ1-4,TRBV28,CSTGRGGARTNEKLFF
TRBJ1-1,TRBV7-9,CASSLRREGTEAFF
TRBJ1-5,TRBV7-2,CASSLDRVGNQPQHF
TRBJ1-4,TRBV30,CALGRGGDEKLFF
TRBJ2-3,TRBV9,CASSPRVAGDTDTQYF
TRBJ1-1,TRBV7-3,CASSGGEGTEAFF
TRBJ1-5,TRBV2,CASSKQASGNQPQHF
TRBJ1-5,TRBV7-2,CASSSLQGWQPQHF
TRBJ1-2,TRBV25-1,CASSELDREDYGYTF
TRBJ1-2,TRBV18,CASSQTDGGKDGYTF
TRBJ1-3,TRBV5-1,CASSLGPTGTGNTIYF
TRBJ1-6,TRBV9,CASSVGQGNSPLHF
TRBJ2-3,TRBV15,CATSRGADTQYF
TRBJ2-1,TRBV7-2,CASSRTGGGEQFF
TRBJ2-7,TRBV7-2,CASSPGSGVGEQYF
TRBJ2-1,TRBV4-3,CASSQTSGGPPLDEQFF
TRBJ2-7,TRBV19,CASGLDYEQYF
TRBJ1-1,TRBV4-2,CASSQASGQGYPEAFF
TRBJ2-1,TRBV11-3,CASSYGDYNEQFF
TRBJ2-1,TRBV7-3,CASSLGLAGPNEQFF
TRBJ2-2,TRBV11-2,CASSRVNTGELFF
TRBJ2-3,TRBV4-1,CASSQVGGGLDTQYF